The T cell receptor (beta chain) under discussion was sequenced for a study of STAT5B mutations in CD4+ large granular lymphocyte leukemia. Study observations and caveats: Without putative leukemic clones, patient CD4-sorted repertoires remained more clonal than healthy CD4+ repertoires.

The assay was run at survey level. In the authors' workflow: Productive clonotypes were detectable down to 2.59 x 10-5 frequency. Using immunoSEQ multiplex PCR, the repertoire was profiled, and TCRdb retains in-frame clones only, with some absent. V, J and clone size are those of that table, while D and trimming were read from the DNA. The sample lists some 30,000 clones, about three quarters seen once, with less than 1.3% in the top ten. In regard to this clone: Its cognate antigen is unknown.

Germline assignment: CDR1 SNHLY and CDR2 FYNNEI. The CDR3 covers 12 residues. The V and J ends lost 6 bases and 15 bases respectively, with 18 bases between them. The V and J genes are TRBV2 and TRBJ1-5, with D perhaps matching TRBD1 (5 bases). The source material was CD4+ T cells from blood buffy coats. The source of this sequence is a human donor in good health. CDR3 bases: TGTGCCAGCAGGGGGGGAGGGGCCAGCTGGCATTTT. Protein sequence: CASRGGGASWHF.